The rows below give T cell receptor beta chains drawn from one sample of a study of T cell responses to AZD1222 COVID-19 vaccine. Clones were sequenced by immunoSEQ multiplex PCR, and TCRdb holds only the in-frame ones, with some missing. Of fewer than 200,000 clones listed, roughly 90% are singletons. Here the sequenced sample was peripheral blood, taken 28 days after the second AZD1222 dose. These TCRs come from an adult who received the AZD1222 COVID-19 vaccine. The conserved cysteine and the conserved F or W are not part of the CDR3 here. The order of the fields is V gene, CDR3 protein.

V gene: TRBV5-1; CDR3 protein: ASSLNGGNTDTQY
V gene: TRBV13; CDR3 protein: ASSPGHNQPQH
V gene: TRBV2; CDR3 protein: ASSDMAGVGGYT
V gene: TRBV7-2; CDR3 protein: ASSLVTGGNEQF
V gene: TRBV7-9; CDR3 protein: ASSFTSPQSQH
V gene: TRBV5-1; CDR3 protein: ASSPLQSNYGYT
V gene: TRBV12-3/TRBV12-4; CDR3 protein: ASRTGVYGYT
V gene: TRBV5-1; CDR3 protein: ASSLGLNTNTEAF
V gene: TRBV5-4; CDR3 protein: ASSLGANQETQY
V gene: TRBV11-3; CDR3 protein: ASSSLFGHEQY
V gene: TRBV5-6; CDR3 protein: ASSLIANYGYT
V gene: TRBV5-1; CDR3 protein: ASSADSMNTEAF